Shown below are 27 T cell receptor beta chains from a single sample sequenced in a study of cytomegalovirus exposure and HLA in healthy donors. PCR was performed using 60 Vbeta and 13 Jbeta primers. Clones were sequenced by immunoSEQ multiplex PCR, and TCRdb holds only the in-frame ones, with some missing. This sample's table has 150,000 to 200,000 clones. Sequenced material: PBMCs. The receptors here all came from a woman aged 55-75 years in good health and CMV-seronegative.

With regard to this clone: Other DNA sequences in this specimen translate into the identical CDR3. The J gene is TRBJ1-4, the V gene TRBV19; 7 bases agree with TRBD1. The CDR3 extends over 15 amino acids. J gave up 8 bases and V 3 bases, and 9 bases lay outside the gene matches. Per the germline V gene, CDR1 is LNHDA and CDR2 is SQIVND (reference sequence). CDR3 DNA sequence: TGTGCCAGTAGTATCCCGGGACAGCGGAAGGAAAAACTGTTTTTT. Protein product: CASSIPGQRKEKLFF. Variable domain in full (rest from reference TRBV19 and TRBJ1-4): DGGITQSPKYLFRKEGQNVTLSCEQNLNHDAMYWYRQDPGQGLRLIYYSQIVNDFQKGDIAEGYSVSREKKESFPLTVTSAQKNPTAFYLCASSIPGQRKEKLFFGSGTQLSVL.

This chain connects TRBV4-1 to TRBJ1-2; 9 bases match TRBD1. CDR1 and CDR2 from the germline V gene are MGHRA and YSYEKL. Trimming at V came to 0 bases and at J to 3 bases, leaving 5 bases not matched to a gene. The CDR3 is 16 residues long. The CDR3 DNA sequence: TGCGCCAGCAGCCAAGATTCGACAGGGGGATACTATGGCTACACCTTC. Translation: CASSQDSTGGYYGYTF.

V and J are TRBV25-1 and TRBJ1-1, with D possibly matching TRBD1 (6 bases). V lost 2 bases to trimming and J lost 1 base, with 11 bases between them. The CDR3 has 15 amino acids. In germline, CDR1 is MGHDK, CDR2 SYGVNS. CDR3 region: CASSEPKTGNTEAFF. The CDR3 DNA is TGTGCCAGCAGTGAACCGAAGACAGGGAACACTGAAGCTTTCTTT.

The V and J genes are TRBV6-5 and TRBJ1-1; D ambiguous. V lost 5 bases, J lost 3 bases, and 13 bases lay in between. The CDR3 sequence is 14 residues long. From germline, CDR1 is MNHEY and CDR2 SVGAGI. CDR3 nucleotides: TGTGCCAGCAGTCCCCGGTCGGGGTACACTGAAGCTTTCTTT. It translates to CASSPRSGYTEAFF.

The V call is TRBV7-8, the J call TRBJ2-3; 13 positions match TRBD2. The CDR3 is 16 amino acids. Trimming removed 2 bases from V and 11 bases from J; junction bases left unmatched: 10. Germline loops: CDR1 SGHVS, CDR2 FQNEAQ. The CDR3 protein is CASSLPGLAGAEGQYF. The CDR3 region has the DNA TGTGCCAGCAGCTTACCCGGACTAGCGGGGGCGGAAGGGCAGTATTTT. The variable domain in full, completed from reference TRBV7-8 and TRBJ2-3, reads GAGVSQSPRYKVAKRGQDVALRCDPISGHVSLFWYQQALGQGPEFLTYFQNEAQLDKSGLPSDRFFAERPEGSVSTLKIQRTQQEDSAVYLCASSLPGLAGAEGQYFGPGTRLTVL.

The gene calls are TRBV10-3 and TRBJ2-2, with a tentative D call TRBD2 (5 bases). Germline V gives CDR1 ENHRY, CDR2 SYGVKD. Trimming removed 4 bases from V and 2 bases from J, with 8 bases in between. This CDR3 comprises 14 residues. The CDR3 protein is CAISAGVNTGELFF. The CDR3 bases are TGTGCCATCAGTGCCGGGGTAAACACCGGGGAGCTGTTTTTT.

This chain connects TRBV7-3 to TRBJ2-3; D perhaps matches TRBD1 (6 bases). Trimming pared 3 bases from V and 7 bases from J, leaving 17 bases between. There are 15 residues in the CDR3. Germline values: CDR1 SGHTA, CDR2 FQGTGA. CDR3 nucleotide sequence: TGTGCCAGCAGCTTTTCCAGGGGTGAAACGTATACGCAGTATTTT. This sequence encodes CASSFSRGETYTQYF. The full variable domain, rest sourced from reference TRBV7-3 and TRBJ2-3, is GAGVSQTPSNKVTEKGKYVELRCDPISGHTALYWYRQSLGQGPEFLIYFQGTGAADDSGLPNDRFFAVRPEGSVSTLKIQRTERGDSAVYLCASSFSRGETYTQYFGPGTRLTVL.

The rearrangement links TRBV29-1 to TRBJ1-1; maybe TRBD1 (5 bases). This CDR3 has 15 residues. CDR1 SQVTM and CDR2 ANQGSEA come from the germline V gene. V lost 1 base and J 7 bases, leaving 19 bases between the germline ends. CDR3 bases: TGCAGCGTTGAAGGCCCCGGGACGGGGGGGGGTGAAGCTTTCTTT. This translates into CSVEGPGTGGGEAFF. The full variable domain, its missing parts supplied by reference TRBV29-1 and TRBJ1-1, is SAVISQKPSRDICQRGTSLTIQCQVDSQVTMMFWYRQQPGQSLTLIATANQGSEATYESGFVIDKFPISRPNLTFSTLTVSNMSPEDSSIYLCSVEGPGTGGGEAFFGQGTRLTVV.

This rearrangement joins TRBV18 to TRBJ1-6, with no clear D. V shed 3 bases and J shed 6 bases, with 6 bases lying between them. The germline CDR1 and CDR2 sequences are KGHSH and LQKENI. This CDR3 has 13 residues. The CDR3 spells CASSPLSNSPLHF. The CDR3 DNA follows: TGTGCCAGCTCACCTCTGAGTAATTCACCCCTCCACTTT.

The chain couples TRBV5-8 to TRBJ2-1; 15 bases fit TRBD2. There are 14 residues in the CDR3. V shed 4 bases, J shed 9 bases, and the junction held 2 bases outside the gene matches. Germline CDR1 is SGHTS and CDR2 is YDEGEE. The DNA of the CDR3 is TGTGCCAGCAGCGAGGGACTAGCGGGGGGTGAGCAGTTCTTC. Encoded protein: CASSEGLAGGEQFF.

The gene calls are TRBV10-3 and TRBJ2-5; the match to TRBD2 covers 13 bases. V gave up 2 bases and J gave up 3 bases; unmatched junction bases: 9. This CDR3 is built from 18 residues. In germline, CDR1 is ENHRY, CDR2 SYGVKD. CDR3 DNA: TGTGCCATCAGTGAGCCCCGACTAGCGGGGGGTGTAGAAGAGACCCAGTACTTC. Amino acid sequence: CAISEPRLAGGVEETQYF.

This chain uses TRBV7-3 with TRBJ2-1; 14 positions agree with TRBD2. Trimming removed 4 bases from V and 9 bases from J; junction bases left unmatched: 14. The CDR3 extends over 18 amino acids. The germline CDR1 and CDR2 sequences are SGHTA and FQGTGA. The CDR3 protein is CASSSTPRTSGGRSEQFF. The CDR3 coding sequence is TGTGCCAGCAGCTCAACCCCCCGGACTAGCGGGGGGCGTAGTGAGCAGTTCTTC. Filled out from reference TRBV7-3 and TRBJ2-1, the complete variable domain reads GAGVSQTPSNKVTEKGKYVELRCDPISGHTALYWYRQSLGQGPEFLIYFQGTGAADDSGLPNDRFFAVRPEGSVSTLKIQRTERGDSAVYLCASSSTPRTSGGRSEQFFGPGTRLTVL.

The rearrangement uses TRBV7-9 and TRBJ2-5; TRBD1 aligns across 11 bases. The CDR3 spans 16 residues. V was pared by 2 bases and J by 4 bases, with 6 bases of the junction left unmatched. Germline values: CDR1 SEHNR, CDR2 FQNEAQ (reference sequence). CDR3 residues: CASSLSWTGGLETQYF. DNA for the CDR3: TGTGCCAGCAGCTTATCGTGGACAGGGGGCTTAGAGACCCAGTACTTC.

The chain recombines TRBV7-3 with TRBJ2-3, with 10 bases that match TRBD2. V shed 6 bases, J shed 8 bases, and the junction held 8 bases outside the gene matches. The germline gives CDR1 SGHTA, CDR2 FQGTGA. The CDR3 spans 14 residues. DNA for the CDR3: TGTGCCAGCAGGTCTACTAGCGGGGTTGGTACGCAGTATTTT. Encoded protein: CASRSTSGVGTQYF.

This chain connects TRBV29-1 to TRBJ2-5, with no clear D. The J call is in doubt because the DNA end fits TRBJ2-7 better. The CDR3 totals 14 residues. Germline loops: CDR1 SQVTM, CDR2 ANQGSEA. The CDR3 bases are TGCAGCGTTGTATCTCGTTCCGCCTCCTACGAGCAGTACTTC. The encoded protein is CSVVSRSASYEQYF.

The chain links TRBV6-4 to TRBJ2-1; weak D call: TRBD1 (5 bases). The ends were cut back, 0 bases at V and 7 bases at J, with 13 bases in the middle. This CDR3 spans 15 amino acids. Germline V gene sequence: CDR1 MRHNA, CDR2 SNTAGT. CDR3 nucleotides: TGTGCCAGCAGTGACTCTATCAGTCAGGGAAATGAGCAGTTCTTC. Its translation: CASSDSISQGNEQFF.

J is TRBJ2-7 and V is TRBV5-1; 9 positions match TRBD1. Germline CDR1 reads SGHRS; CDR2 reads YFSETQ. The CDR3 sequence is 15 residues long. V shed 3 bases and J 2 bases; nucleotides not matched to a gene: 6. In DNA, the CDR3 is TGCGCCAGCAGCTCTCCCGGGACAGGGACCTACGAGCAGTACTTC. It yields the protein CASSSPGTGTYEQYF.

The rearrangement uses TRBV27 and TRBJ1-4; TRBD1 agrees at 8 bases. Per germline, CDR1 MNHEY and CDR2 SMNVEV (reference sequence). CDR3 length equals 13 residues. The trim removed 5 bases at V and 13 bases at J, leaving 9 bases unmatched. CDR3 sequence (DNA): TGTGCCAGCAGTCGATTCCTTGGGACAGGACTGTTTTTT. Translating it yields CASSRFLGTGLFF.

This chain's CDR3 is CASSPLTGTRETQYF. In nucleotides, the CDR3 is TGCGCCAGCAGCCCTCTGACAGGGACACGGGAGACCCAGTACTTC. The chain couples TRBV5-1 to TRBJ2-5; 7 bases agree with TRBD1. V gave up 4 bases and J gave up 5 bases; unmatched junction bases: 11. The CDR3 extends over 15 amino acids. Germline loops: CDR1 SGHRS, CDR2 YFSETQ.

The chain has TRBV11-2 and TRBJ2-7; perhaps TRBD1 as D (5 bases). Germline CDR1 and CDR2: SGHAT and FQNNGV. The CDR3 loop spans 16 amino acids. Trimming took off 4 bases at V and 3 bases at J, with 19 bases between the two ends. The CDR3 sequence: CASSSSTASTGYEQYF. In DNA, the CDR3 is TGTGCCAGCAGCTCATCGACAGCTTCTACAGGCTACGAGCAGTACTTC.

The chain uses TRBV9 and TRBJ2-2, with D possibly TRBD2 on 5 matching bases. Trimming took 2 bases from V and 3 from J, leaving 8 bases between them. CDR1 is SGDLS, CDR2 YYNGEE, per germline. The CDR3 is 14 amino acids. The CDR3 is CASSVDLYTGELFF. The CDR3 DNA sequence: TGTGCCAGCAGCGTGGACTTGTACACCGGGGAGCTGTTTTTT.

This chain connects TRBV4-1 to TRBJ1-2, with D perhaps TRBD1 (6 bases). The CDR3 is 15 amino acids. V was clipped by 0 bases and J by 2 bases, with 10 bases between them. Germline CDR1 and CDR2: MGHRA and YSYEKL. The CDR3 bases are TGCGCCAGCAGCCAAGATTCTAGGGGGAACTATGGCTACACCTTC. Residues: CASSQDSRGNYGYTF.

V is TRBV5-5 and J is TRBJ2-3, with D maybe TRBD1 (5 bases). Trimming cost V 0 bases and J 2 bases, with 16 bases left between them. This CDR3 contains 17 residues. Germline V gives CDR1 SGHKS, CDR2 YYEKEE (reference sequence). The CDR3 DNA is TGTGCCAGCAGCTTGGTTGGGGCGCTGGGCTTCACAGATACGCAGTATTTT. Translation: CASSLVGALGFTDTQYF.

Written as DNA, the CDR3 is TGCGCCAGCAGTGAGGGTCGCGATAGCTCCTATAATTCACCCCTCCACTTT. Translating gives CASSEGRDSSYNSPLHF. V usage is TRBV10-1 and J usage is TRBJ1-6; no definite D call. Germline loops: CDR1 WNHNN, CDR2 SYGVQD (reference sequence). The CDR3 has 17 residues. The V end was cut by 2 bases, the J end by 0 bases, with 11 bases between.

The J gene is TRBJ2-7, the V gene TRBV27, with TRBD1 as a possible D gene (6 bases). Germline CDR1 reads MNHEY; CDR2 reads SMNVEV (reference sequence). The V and J ends lost 6 bases and 1 base respectively, with 16 bases between them. This CDR3 has 15 residues. The CDR3 here is CASSLLRGGSYEQYF. As DNA, the CDR3 is TGTGCCAGCAGCCTCCTCAGGGGTGGATCCTACGAGCAGTACTTC.

V is TRBV11-1 and J is TRBJ2-1; D might be TRBD2 (6 bases). CDR3 length: 15 residues. Per germline, CDR1 SGHAT and CDR2 FQDESV (reference sequence). Trimming cost V 6 bases and J 9 bases, with 21 bases left between them. The CDR3 bases are TGTGCCAGCAGGCCCGGGACTGCCCCCCTAGGTGAGCAGTTCTTC. It yields the protein CASRPGTAPLGEQFF.

The chain links TRBV16 to TRBJ2-1; D not resolved. The ends were cut back, 1 base at V and 8 bases at J, with 3 bases in the middle. The CDR3 loop spans 11 amino acids. In germline, CDR1 is KGHSY, CDR2 FQNENV. In nucleotides, the CDR3 is TGTGCCAGCAGCCAATACTATGAGCAGTTCTTC. Its protein is CASSQYYEQFF.